These 14 T cell receptor beta chains share one sample of origin, sequenced in a study of T-cell reconstitution after alpha-beta-depleted transplantation in children. Researchers prepared the TCRbeta library using unique molecular identifiers, the study reports. TCRdb independently ran MiXCR on the PCR reads; one entry per CDR3 protein. The table records about 170,000 distinct CDR3 sequences, around 10% of them present only once. This specimen was PBMCs, taken before TCRalphabeta/CD19-depleted stem cell transplant. Receptors were obtained from a boy aged 2 to 10 with acute myeloid leukemia, due to receive a stem cell transplant.

In its sample, this clonotype was seen many times. This chain uses TRBV5-1 with TRBJ2-1, with 13 bases aligning to TRBD2. Trimming took 4 bases from V and 5 from J; bases not matched to a gene: 6. Germline CDR1 SGHRS, CDR2 YFSETQ. This CDR3 is built from 16 residues. The CDR3 loop is CASSRLAGGRDNEQFF. The CDR3 region has the DNA TGCGCCAGCAGCCGACTAGCGGGGGGCCGGGACAATGAGCAGTTCTTC.

This clonotype was recorded at least ten times. The rearrangement links TRBV2 to TRBJ2-1, with 9 bases identical to TRBD2. The CDR3 has 12 amino acids. CDR1 SNHLY and CDR2 FYNNEI come from the germline V gene. The V gene end was trimmed by 9 bases and the J gene end by 12 bases; junction bases not matched to a gene: 9. The CDR3 region has the DNA TGTGCCAGTATGGGCGGGGGGGGAAGGCAGTTCTTC. Translation: CASMGGGGRQFF.

This clonotype was detected ten times or more. The rearrangement links TRBV7-3 to TRBJ1-1, with 7 positions matching TRBD1. V shed 5 bases and J 3 bases; nucleotides not matched to a gene: 6. This CDR3 region has 14 residues. Per the germline V gene, CDR1 is SGHTA and CDR2 is FQGTGA. The CDR3: CASSATGRDTEAFF. In DNA form, the CDR3 reads TGTGCCAGCAGCGCGACAGGGAGGGACACTGAAGCTTTCTTT.

Many counts were recorded for this clonotype. This rearrangement joins TRBV20-1 to TRBJ1-1; D is unclear. The ends were cut back, 1 base at V and 3 bases at J, with 9 bases in the middle. The germline V gene has CDR1 DFQATT and CDR2 SNEGSKA (reference sequence). CDR3 length equals 13 residues. CDR3 amino acids: CSARGRRDTEAFF. The CDR3 nucleotides are TGCAGTGCTAGAGGGCGGCGGGACACTGAAGCTTTCTTT.

At least ten counts were recorded for this clonotype. The genes are TRBV7-9 and TRBJ2-1; 12 bases are shared with TRBD2. The V gene's germline CDR1 is SEHNR and CDR2 FQNEAQ (reference sequence). V lost 5 bases and J lost 9; bases outside the gene matches: 8. The CDR3 runs to 15 residues. Here the CDR3 DNA reads TGTGCCAGCAGCCAGACTAGCGGGAGTATCATTGAGCAGTTCTTC. Its translation is CASSQTSGSIIEQFF.

This clonotype was seen ten or more times. The genes are TRBV5-1 and TRBJ2-3; TRBD2 aligns across 8 bases. Germline assignment: CDR1 SGHRS and CDR2 YFSETQ. The CDR3 runs 14 residues. With V trimmed by 4 bases and J by 4 bases, 5 bases remained unmatched. Written as DNA, the CDR3 is TGCGCCAGCAGCCAAAGCGGGAGCTCAGATACGCAGTATTTT. The encoded protein is CASSQSGSSDTQYF.

In this sample, this clonotype turned up many times. V gene TRBV5-1 combines with J gene TRBJ2-2, with D unclear. The CDR3 sequence is 17 residues long. CDR1 SGHRS and CDR2 YFSETQ come from the germline V gene. Trimming took 4 bases from V and 5 from J, leaving 21 bases between them. CDR3 loop: CASSHTLGLVGTGELFF. Written as DNA, the CDR3 is TGCGCCAGCAGCCACACCCTTGGGCTGGTTGGGACCGGGGAGCTGTTTTTT.

In this sample, this clonotype turned up many times. V is TRBV10-2 and J is TRBJ1-1; 9 positions agree with TRBD1. The CDR3 is 14 amino acids. Per germline, CDR1 WSHSY and CDR2 SAAADI. The junction had 4 bases not matched to a gene; V was cut back by 7 bases and J by 1 base. In DNA form, the CDR3 reads TGCGCCAGCATGGGGGGACAGGGGAACACTGAAGCTTTCTTT. It yields the protein CASMGGQGNTEAFF.

This clonotype was observed a handful of times. The rearrangement links TRBV3-1 to TRBJ2-6; D might be TRBD1 or TRBD2, each matching 5 bases. Germline V gene sequence: CDR1 LGHDT, CDR2 YNNKEL (reference sequence). The V gene lost 11 bases and the J gene lost 2 bases, with 25 bases spanning the gap. The CDR3 covers 18 residues. CDR3 region: CAFSFRPGLGAGANVLTF. The CDR3 bases are TGTGCCTTCAGTTTTAGGCCCGGCTTGGGGGCTGGGGCCAACGTCCTGACTTTC.

This rearrangement joins TRBV12-5 to TRBJ1-1; 8 bases line up with TRBD1. CDR3 length: 14 residues. Germline lookup yields CDR1 LGHNT and CDR2 FRNRAP. The junction had 4 bases not matched to a gene; V was cut back by 5 bases and J by 2 bases. In DNA, the CDR3 is TGTGCTAGTGGTCGGGGGACAGGTAACACTGAAGCTTTCTTT. This encodes CASGRGTGNTEAFF.

This clonotype was recorded many times. The chain joins TRBV5-1 to TRBJ1-2, with a weak D call TRBD1 (5 bases). The V and J ends lost 1 base and 7 bases respectively, with 17 bases between them. Germline CDR1 and CDR2: SGHRS and YFSETQ. This CDR3 is 15 amino acids long. The CDR3 here is CASSLNAQGMVGYTF. CDR3 DNA: TGCGCCAGCAGCTTGAATGCCCAGGGTATGGTTGGCTACACCTTC. Together with reference TRBV5-1 and TRBJ1-2, the CDR3 gives the full variable domain: KAGVTQTPRYLIKTRGQQVTLSCSPISGHRSVSWYQQTPGQGLQFLFEYFSETQRNKGNFPGRFSGRQFSNSRSEMNVSTLELGDSALYLCASSLNAQGMVGYTFGSGTRLTVV.

In its sample, this clonotype was seen many times. The chain uses TRBV4-1 and TRBJ1-3; D is ambiguous. The V gene's germline CDR1 is MGHRA and CDR2 YSYEKL. V dropped 0 bases and J dropped 2 bases, with 17 bases sitting between them. The CDR3 runs to 18 residues. This CDR3 is CASSQDAQVASPGNTIYF. CDR3 sequence (DNA): TGCGCCAGCAGCCAAGATGCGCAGGTGGCCAGCCCTGGAAACACCATATATTTT.

This clonotype was recorded many times. V and J are TRBV5-1 and TRBJ1-2, with 9 positions matching TRBD1. Losses at the gene ends were 4 bases for V and 8 bases for J; bases not matched to a gene: 6. The CDR3 covers 13 residues. Germline V CDR1 and CDR2: SGHRS, YFSETQ. CDR3 sequence (DNA): TGCGCCAGCAGCAAGGGACAGGGCTACGGCTACACCTTC. Its protein product is CASSKGQGYGYTF.

This clonotype has ten or more counts. The V and J genes are TRBV24-1 and TRBJ2-7; 13 bases match TRBD2. Unmatched junction bases numbered 5, after V lost 3 bases and J lost 4 bases. The CDR3 sequence is 16 residues long. Looked up from germline, CDR1 is KGHDR and CDR2 is SFDVKD. CDR3 region: CATSDRTSGSKYEQYF. In DNA form, the CDR3 reads TGTGCCACCAGTGATCGGACTAGCGGGAGTAAGTACGAGCAGTACTTC.